The entry below gives a single T cell receptor beta chain sequence along with its context. No antigen is known for it. Base-call qualities are not available, and no considerably larger clone is one nucleotide away. The CDR3 has 14 amino acids, counting the end cysteine and phenylalanine. Just CDR3 DNA is preserved here, 42 bases in frame from base 1. CDR1 and CDR2 are read off the germline V gene as LGHNA and YSLEER. V gives up 4 bases and J gives up 2 bases, and the segment between their germline ends measures 8 bases. This specimen comes from a study of blood T cell repertoires in COVID-19 (TCRdb year 2020). Turning to the overall study: The collaborator samples originated in the United States, Italy and Spain and spanned the acute and convalescent phases of COVID-19. The prospective study material was composed of cDNA or gDNA derived from T cells, B-cell-depleted T cells, or PBMCs. Deeply sampled blood TCRbeta repertoires from subjects exposed to, actively infected with, or recovered from COVID-19 were included in the dataset. The repertoires were made available in a free public database intended to serve as a resource for research on the immune response to SARS-CoV-2. Samples came from the ongoing ImmuneRACE study (first 160 participants) plus 1,254 subjects from 6 global collaborators. Nearly every sample came with metadata listing a de-identified subject ID, COVID-19 status, age in years and sex. Where available, HLA class I and class II types were obtained from metadata supplied by the sample provider rather than from assay-based typing. Summary of the overall study and its limitations: Clinical and demographic metadata were provided uncurated, with the amount varying by source and participant.

Participants in the prospective study were enrolled through a virtual design, were aged about 18 to 90 years, and lived in approximately 25 United States geographic areas. In the prospective study, participants were assigned to cohorts based on the clinical history participants reported in a screening survey and a study questionnaire. ImmuneRACE Cohort 3 recovered participants were defined by two consecutive negative NP/OP PCR tests, healthcare professional clearance, or symptom resolution. Mobile phlebotomists in the prospective study collected whole blood, serum and a nasopharyngeal or oropharyngeal swab from every participant. Over an approximately 2-month period, participants in the prospective study had the option of providing additional blood draws and questionnaires. Blood samples from the prospective study were shipped frozen or at room temperature prior to DNA extraction. TCRbeta CDR3 regions were amplified from genomic DNA using the immunoSEQ Assay, a bias-controlled multiplex PCR. Per the authors' processing: Within the assay, amplification of reference gene primers was used to estimate how many nucleated cells each sample contained. To quantify the absolute abundance of each unique TCRbeta CDR3 rearrangement, sequence reads were collapsed and filtered. For each sample, productive Simpson clonality was calculated as the square root of Simpson's diversity index across productive rearrangements. The table comes from immuneACCESS by way of TCRdb, which keeps in-frame sequences with V and J called. Part of the clones is missing from these tables; in studies checked, under half for an unresolved V gene and the rest for unknown reasons. V and J calls and clone size are given by that table; D and trimming were obtained from the DNA. This sample holds about 310,000 clones; roughly 89% were observed only once. The top ten hold around 9.3% of the sample.

Sequencing was done on a sample of PBMCs or T cells enriched from blood (not recorded which). The rearranged segments are TRBV4-3 and TRBJ2-2, with the identity of the D gene unclear. The TCR was taken from a woman aged 18-29 years who had recovered from COVID-19. CDR3 protein: CASSPQVNTGELFF. The base sequence is TGCGCCAGCAGCCCGCAGGTCAACACCGGGGAGCTGTTTTTT.